This T cell receptor beta chain was retrieved from a study of vaccination effects on CD4 cells after COVID-19 (dated by TCRdb to between 2021 and 2024). Concerning the study at large: The ViraFEST assay stimulated PBMC with viral peptide pools and then used TCR sequencing to identify antigen-specific CD4+ T cell clonotypes by expansion. Post-vaccine samples across the study were collected a median of 72 days after the second dose, with a range of 14 to 241. About 2 million PBMC per well were cultured in IMDM with 5% human AB serum, roughly 11 IU/ml IL-2 and gentamicin, plus 10 ug/ml peptides. SARS-CoV-2 spike-specific CD4+ TCR repertoires from before and after mRNA vaccination were compared in COVID-19 convalescent patients and in infection-naive vaccine recipients. Altogether, roughly 10 COVID-19 convalescent patients and several SARS-CoV-2-naive healthy vaccine recipients made up the full study. In the study, cultures from other donors were sequenced using the Oncomine TCR Beta short-read assay on an Illumina iSeq 100. What the research found in general, with its limitations: Marked clonal contraction was observed in both infection-induced and vaccine-induced clones at late post-vaccination timepoints, consistent with waning T cell responses. Limitations of the study were the small number of convalescent patients and the absence of early post-infection timepoints. In healthy vaccine recipients, vaccine-induced clones were almost all SARS-CoV-2 mono-reactive, with only 1 of 255 cross-reactive with common cold coronaviruses.

After less than eleven days of culture, CD4+ T cells were isolated with the EasySep CD4+ T cell isolation kit. Two doses of either the BNT162b2 or the mRNA-1273 mRNA SARS-CoV-2 vaccine were administered to participants. Negative nucleocapsid antibody results before and after vaccination confirmed that the healthy vaccine recipients had no prior SARS-CoV-2 infection. Half of the culture medium was replaced with fresh IL-2-containing medium on days 3 and 7. Unless otherwise noted, each peptide stimulation condition was cultured in triplicate wells. Using Ficoll-Paque Plus gradient centrifugation, PBMC were separated from whole blood and then either used fresh or cryopreserved at -140C. The QIAamp micro DNA kit was used to extract genomic DNA from the cultured CD4+ T cells. Libraries were made using the immunoSEQ multiplex PCR assay. TCR beta CDR3 sequencing was performed on DNA from the cultured, isolated CD4+ T cells. The study's own analysis went as follows. The analysis removed non-productive TCR sequences, trimmed reads to the CDR3 region, and retained only CDR3s that were 7 or more amino acids long. The MANAFEST web app was used to pick out antigen-specific clonotypes by comparing their expansion in peptide wells with that in reference cultures. To be called positive, a clone needed expansion at FDR<0.05 compared with the reference and with all other wells, an odds ratio greater than 5, and a frequency greater than 0.1% in two replicate wells. Clonotypes significantly expanded in SARS-CoV-2 spike wells and in at least one common cold coronavirus spike condition were defined as cross-reactive. CDR3 similarity was assessed by Levenshtein distance using the stringdist R package, and unrooted trees were constructed with ape in R 3.6.1. The source is immuneACCESS, and TCRdb retained only in-frame sequences with V and J called. Part of the clones is not carried over; for the studies checked, unresolved V genes explain less than half of this, and the remainder is unexplained. V and J calls plus clone size are reproduced from that table; the DNA served to infer D and trimming. In this sample the table shows more than 60,000 clones, 74% of which occur a single time. The ten most abundant clones make up 2% to 2.5% of the sample.

For this clone: The clone's antigen remains unknown. Nothing much larger sits one base from this clone, and base qualities are not available.

CDR1 and CDR2 are read off the germline V gene as ENHRY and SYGVKD. The CDR3 runs 13 amino acids, cysteine and phenylalanine included. Only the CDR3 DNA is retained, 39 bases long and in frame from the first base. V was cut back by 7 bases and J by 0 bases, leaving a gap of 9 bases between them. The sample in question was CD4+ T cells from PBMCs cultured without peptide, obtained after COVID-19 vaccination. The source of this sequence is a human donor who received a COVID-19 vaccine. The V and J segments used are TRBV10-3 and TRBJ2-5; too little of a D gene remains to name it. Here the CDR3 is given as CAINTRDQETQYF. The DNA reads TGTGCCATCAATACCAGAGACCAAGAGACCCAGTACTTC.